One sample yielded the 25 T cell receptor beta chains listed below, sequenced in a study of blood T cell repertoires in COVID-19. Sequenced by immunoSEQ multiplex PCR; TCRdb stores in-frame clones only, minus some. The sample has approximately 120,000 clones, around 86% seen once. Input material: peripheral blood. These receptors all stem from a woman of 80 years or more with acute or convalescent COVID-19.

V is TRBV5-5 and J is TRBJ2-2; 7 bases align to TRBD1. V lost 0 bases and J lost 5; bases outside the gene matches: 4. The germline CDR1 and CDR2 sequences are SGHKS and YYEKEE (reference sequence). This CDR3 comprises 15 residues. For the CDR3, the DNA is TGTGCCAGCAGCTTGGCCCAGGGGGATACCGGGGAGCTGTTTTTT. Its protein product is CASSLAQGDTGELFF.

CDR3 coding DNA: TGTGCCAGCAGTTGGGACAGGGGCTATGGCTACACCTTC. Translation: CASSWDRGYGYTF. V gene TRBV12-3 or TRBV12-4 combines with J gene TRBJ1-2, with 10 bases that match TRBD1. This CDR3 comprises 13 residues. V lost 4 bases, J lost 4 bases, and 0 bases stayed unmatched.

The rearrangement uses TRBV2 and TRBJ2-3; 8 nucleotides match TRBD2. Germline V lookup: CDR1 SNHLY, CDR2 FYNNEI. This CDR3 is 14 amino acids long. Trimming removed 8 bases from V and 3 bases from J; junction bases left unmatched: 7. The CDR3 DNA sequence: TGTGCCAGCGTTTGGGGCGGGGGGACAGATACGCAGTATTTT. Translation gives CASVWGGGTDTQYF.

The chain joins TRBV19 to TRBJ1-6, with 7 nucleotides matching TRBD1. CDR3 size: 12 residues. Germline V CDR1 and CDR2: LNHDA, SQIVND (reference sequence). Trimming removed 4 bases from V and 11 bases from J; junction bases left unmatched: 2. The CDR3 DNA reads as TGTGCCAGTAGTACCCAGGGGGCACCCCTCCACTTT. Amino acid sequence: CASSTQGAPLHF.

This clone came up once. This chain uses TRBV6-5 with TRBJ1-2; no definite D call. The CDR3 totals 15 residues. Trimming left V 7 bases short and J 5 bases short, with 20 bases between. Per germline, CDR1 MNHEY and CDR2 SVGAGI. The CDR3 nucleotides are TGTGCCAGCACCTCCGGCGGCGCTCCGGCGTATGGCTACACCTTC. As protein: CASTSGGAPAYGYTF.

The V and J genes are TRBV21-1 and TRBJ2-1; whether TRBD2, the table's D call, matches the DNA was not checked. TRBV21-1 is described as a pseudogene. The CDR3 consists of 18 residues. CDR3 sequence (DNA): TGTGCCAGCAGCAAAGAGGGGGGGGATGCTCCTTTGGACAATGAGCAGTTCTTC. Translated: CASSKEGGDAPLDNEQFF.

The rearrangement uses TRBV6-5 and TRBJ1-4; the D is unclear. CDR1 and CDR2 from the germline V gene are MNHEY and SVGAGI. The V end lost 4 bases, the J end lost 0 bases, and 12 bases lay between the germline ends. The CDR3 spans 16 residues. The CDR3 reads CASSSGKVATNEKLFF. DNA for the CDR3: TGTGCCAGCAGTTCCGGGAAGGTCGCAACTAATGAAAAACTGTTTTTT.

This clone was counted between two and nine times. The chain recombines TRBV7-9 with TRBJ1-2; the match to TRBD1 covers 7 bases. The germline gives CDR1 SEHNR, CDR2 FQNEAQ (reference sequence). Unmatched junction bases numbered 5, after V lost 9 bases and J lost 4 bases. This CDR3 is 12 amino acids long. CDR3 region: CASGGGPYGYTF. Here the CDR3 DNA reads TGTGCCAGTGGAGGGGGCCCCTATGGCTACACCTTC.

The genes are TRBV3-1 (or the pseudogene TRBV3-2) and TRBJ1-6; D uncertain. V lost 6 bases and J lost 3, with 15 bases in between. Germline V lookup: CDR1 LGHDT, CDR2 YNNKEL (reference sequence). The CDR3 loop spans 16 amino acids. DNA of the CDR3: TGTGCCAGCAGTCGGCTTTTGTCAGGCTATAATTCACCCCTCCACTTT. Protein product: CASSRLLSGYNSPLHF.

The V gene is TRBV5-1, the J gene TRBJ1-1; 9 nucleotides line up with TRBD1. The CDR3 runs 15 residues. V lost 3 bases to trimming and J lost 3 bases; unmatched junction nucleotides: 6. Per the germline V gene, CDR1 is SGHRS and CDR2 is YFSETQ. The chain's CDR3 is CASSSGQGTYTEAFF. Here the CDR3 DNA reads TGCGCCAGCAGCTCAGGACAGGGGACTTACACTGAAGCTTTCTTT.

The genes are TRBV25-1 and TRBJ1-1; D is unresolved. CDR3 length: 14 residues. Deletions cut 3 bases from V and 4 bases from J, with 12 bases between. CDR1 is MGHDK, CDR2 SYGVNS, per germline. This chain's CDR3 is CASSDSSRGTEAFF. Written as DNA, the CDR3 is TGTGCCAGCAGTGACTCAAGCAGAGGCACTGAAGCTTTCTTT. The complete variable domain, with remaining parts taken from reference TRBV25-1 and TRBJ1-1, reads EADIYQTPRYLVIGTGKKITLECSQTMGHDKMYWYQQDPGMELHLIHYSYGVNSTEKGDLSSESTVSRIRTEHFPLTLESARPSHTSQYLCASSDSSRGTEAFFGQGTRLTVV.

This sequence joins TRBV14 and TRBJ2-3, with 10 bases that match TRBD2. CDR1 and CDR2 from the germline V gene are SGHDN and FVKESK. V was clipped by 4 bases and J by 0 bases; unmatched bases: 4. This CDR3 has 16 residues. CDR3 amino acids: CASSPWTSGSTDTQYF. The CDR3 DNA is TGTGCCAGCAGCCCCTGGACTAGCGGTAGCACAGATACGCAGTATTTT. Complete variable domain (other parts from reference TRBV14 and TRBJ2-3): EAGVTQFPSHSVIEKGQTVTLRCDPISGHDNLYWYRRVMGKEIKFLLHFVKESKQDESGMPNNRFLAERTGGTYSTLKVQPAELEDSGVYFCASSPWTSGSTDTQYFGPGTRLTVL.

The chain links TRBV5-4 to TRBJ2-6; unclear D gene. The CDR3 consists of 13 residues. The V gene's germline CDR1 is SGHNT and CDR2 YYREEE (reference sequence). V lost 4 bases to trimming and J lost 2 bases, with 4 bases between them. CDR3 nucleotide sequence: TGTGCCAGCAGCCAGACTGGGGCCAACGTCCTGACTTTC. Translated, it gives CASSQTGANVLTF. Looking up the rest from reference TRBV5-4 and TRBJ2-6 gives the full variable domain: ETGVTQSPTHLIKTRGQQVTLRCSSQSGHNTVSWYQQALGQGPQFIFQYYREEENGRGNFPPRFSGLQFPNYSSELNVNALELDDSALYLCASSQTGANVLTFGAGSRLTVL.

This clone was observed a handful of times. V gene TRBV12-3 or TRBV12-4 combines with J gene TRBJ1-4, with D perhaps matching TRBD1 (5 bases). The CDR3 is 13 residues long. Trimming removed 1 base from V and 5 bases from J, with 5 bases in between. The CDR3 region is CASSLGQNEKLFF. The DNA of the CDR3 is TGTGCCAGCAGTTTAGGACAGAATGAAAAACTGTTTTTT.

The chain combines TRBV6-5 with TRBJ1-2; D uncertain. Trimming pared 6 bases from V and 8 bases from J, leaving 19 bases between. The CDR3 spans 14 residues. Germline V CDR1 and CDR2: MNHEY, SVGAGI. CDR3 amino acids: CASSFSMNSGGYTF. CDR3 sequence (DNA): TGTGCCAGCAGCTTCTCAATGAACAGCGGAGGCTACACCTTC.

The rearrangement links TRBV27 to TRBJ1-5, with D tentatively TRBD1 (6 bases). Germline-derived CDR1 and CDR2 are MNHEY and SMNVEV (reference sequence). The length of the CDR3 is 13 residues. V lost 6 bases, J lost 6 bases, and 12 bases lay in between. CDR3 coding DNA: TGTGCCAGCAGGAAACAGGGTTTTCAGCCCCAGCATTTT. This sequence encodes CASRKQGFQPQHF.

The rearrangement uses TRBV5-1 and TRBJ1-5, with D perhaps TRBD1 (5 bases). CDR1 is SGHRS and CDR2 is YFSETQ in the germline V gene. This CDR3 contains 15 residues. Trimming took off 4 bases at V and 3 bases at J, with 14 bases between the two ends. The CDR3 loop is CASSPGAGLNQPQHF. DNA for the CDR3: TGCGCCAGCAGCCCTGGGGCGGGACTCAATCAGCCCCAGCATTTT.

The rearrangement uses TRBV18 and TRBJ1-1; D call uncertain. Germline-derived CDR1 and CDR2 are KGHSH and LQKENI. This CDR3 has 15 residues. Trimming took off 3 bases at V and 5 bases at J, with 16 bases between the two ends. The CDR3: CASSPSGSHGTEAFF. DNA of the CDR3: TGTGCCAGCTCACCCTCCGGGAGCCATGGGACTGAAGCTTTCTTT.

The chain couples TRBV6-5 to TRBJ1-4; TRBD1 aligns across 8 bases. Germline CDR1 is MNHEY and CDR2 is SVGAGI. This CDR3 spans 13 amino acids. V shed 6 bases and J 5 bases; nucleotides not matched to a gene: 2. DNA of the CDR3: TGTGCCAGCAGAAGACAGGGGAATGAAAAACTGTTTTTT. It is translated as CASRRQGNEKLFF.

This chain uses TRBV10-1 with TRBJ1-5; D unclear. The germline gives CDR1 WNHNN, CDR2 SYGVQD (reference sequence). V lost 2 bases and J 2 bases, leaving 19 bases between the germline ends. The CDR3 runs 18 residues. CDR3 sequence reads: CASSEPSPREKGNQPQHF. Here the CDR3 DNA reads TGCGCCAGCAGTGAGCCTTCCCCAAGGGAGAAGGGCAATCAGCCCCAGCATTTT.

This chain uses TRBV5-1 with TRBJ2-1; TRBD2 aligns across 9 bases. The V gene's germline CDR1 is SGHRS and CDR2 YFSETQ. The CDR3 spans 15 residues. J was trimmed by 2 bases and V by 0 bases; bases with no gene match: 0. In DNA form, the CDR3 reads TGCGCCAGCAGCTTGGGCGGGGGGGCCTACAATGAGCAGTTCTTC. Translated, it gives CASSLGGGAYNEQFF.

The chain uses TRBV11-2 and TRBJ1-6; a possible D gene is TRBD1 (5 bases). V was trimmed by 8 bases and J by 7 bases, leaving 15 bases between them. Germline V CDR1 and CDR2: SGHAT, FQNNGV. The CDR3 is made up of 14 amino acids. CDR3 protein: CASSPFPGNSPLHF. Written as DNA, the CDR3 is TGTGCCAGCTCCCCCTTCCCAGGGAATTCACCCCTCCACTTT.

The CDR3 sequence: CASSARQSGNTIYF. CDR3 in DNA: TGTGCCAGCAGCGCCCGACAATCTGGAAACACCATATATTTT. This sequence joins TRBV9 and TRBJ1-3; D is ambiguous. The CDR3 has 14 amino acids. Deletions cut 3 bases from V and 1 base from J, with 8 bases between. From germline, CDR1 is SGDLS and CDR2 YYNGEE. Full variable domain (remainder filled in from reference TRBV9 and TRBJ1-3): DSGVTQTPKHLITATGQRVTLRCSPRSGDLSVYWYQQSLDQGLQFLIQYYNGEERAKGNILERFSAQQFPDLHSELNLSSLELGDSALYFCASSARQSGNTIYFGEGSWLTVV.

This clone is a singleton in its sample. The V call is TRBV28, the J call TRBJ1-4, with a possible D match to TRBD1 (5 bases). V lost 5 bases to trimming and J lost 2 bases, with 9 bases between them. Per the germline V gene, CDR1 is MDHEN and CDR2 is SYDVKM. CDR3 length: 14 residues. The CDR3 region is CASSQRQTNEKLFF. CDR3 bases: TGTGCCAGCAGTCAGAGACAGACTAATGAAAAACTGTTTTTT.

This chain joins TRBV19 and TRBJ1-6; the match to TRBD1 covers 8 bases. V trimming: 1 base; J trimming: 10 bases; junction bases outside the gene matches: 3. This CDR3 is 14 amino acids long. Germline V CDR1 and CDR2: LNHDA, SQIVND (reference sequence). CDR3 nucleotide sequence: TGTGCCAGTAGTATAGGTTCAGGGGGCTCACCCCTCCACTTT. It encodes CASSIGSGGSPLHF.